The 19 T cell receptor beta chains below were found in one sample sequenced in a study of T cell repertoires in cytomegalovirus infection. These receptors have no known antigen. TCRdb redid the calling of the reads with MiXCR, one entry per CDR3 protein. The data contain 400,000 to 600,000 distinct CDR3 sequences, 42% of them seen just once; the ten biggest clones take up 43%. The sequencing used cultured PBMCs, collected from culture after CMV antigen stimulation. The receptors come from a human donor in good health (CMV status not recorded). Some clones in this sample may be carry-over from other donors' samples.

This chain joins TRBV28 and TRBJ2-7, with 15 bases fitting TRBD2. Germline V gene sequence: CDR1 MDHEN, CDR2 SYDVKM. J was trimmed by 2 bases and V by 5 bases; bases with no gene match: 4. The CDR3 sequence is 16 residues long. CDR3 in amino acids: CASSPGTSGGPYEQYF. The CDR3 DNA follows: TGTGCCAGCAGTCCCGGGACTAGCGGGGGGCCCTACGAGCAGTACTTC.

This clonotype was seen a few times. V and J are TRBV11-2 and TRBJ2-3, with 7 nucleotides matching TRBD2. There are 16 residues in the CDR3. The J segment lost 3 bases and the V segment lost 5 bases, leaving 11 bases of the junction unmatched. Germline CDR1 and CDR2: SGHAT and FQNNGV. In DNA, the CDR3 is TGTGCCAGCAGCACTCGGACTAGGGGAGGGACAGATACGCAGTATTTT. This translates into CASSTRTRGGTDTQYF.

The V call is TRBV6-5, the J call TRBJ2-1; 9 nucleotides line up with TRBD2. CDR3 length equals 17 residues. J gave up 10 bases and V 6 bases, and 19 bases lay outside the gene matches. Per the germline V gene, CDR1 is MNHEY and CDR2 is SVGAGI. CDR3 DNA: TGTGCCAGCAGCCTCCGGCGGAGGGAGCGGGGGGCCTGGGAGCAGTTCTTC. It codes for CASSLRRRERGAWEQFF.

This clonotype was seen just once. The V gene is TRBV2, the J gene TRBJ2-2, with D hard to call. Trimming cost V 4 bases and J 0 bases, with 15 bases left between them. Looked up from germline, CDR1 is SNHLY and CDR2 is FYNNEI. The CDR3 spans 17 residues. This CDR3 is CASSGVVVGTNTGELFF. CDR3 sequence (DNA): TGTGCCAGCAGTGGAGTTGTGGTGGGAACGAACACCGGGGAGCTGTTTTTT. The full variable domain, in which reference TRBV2 and TRBJ2-2 provide the parts outside the CDR3, is EPEVTQTPSHQVTQMGQEVILRCVPISNHLYFYWYRQILGQKVEFLVSFYNNEISEKSEIFDDQFSVERPDGSNFTLKIRSTKLEDSAMYFCASSGVVVGTNTGELFFGEGSRLTVL.

In its sample, this clonotype was seen many times. The chain links TRBV7-6 to TRBJ1-6; D unresolved. The V end lost 2 bases, the J end lost 5 bases, and 7 bases lay between the germline ends. Germline CDR1 SGHVS, CDR2 FNYEAQ. This CDR3 is built from 14 residues. CDR3 nucleotide sequence: TGTGCCAGCAGCTTAAACGGCGATAATTCACCCCTCCACTTT. The encoded protein is CASSLNGDNSPLHF.

There are a few counts of this clonotype. The chain carries TRBV7-6 and TRBJ2-7; D is perhaps TRBD1 (6 bases). The CDR3 runs 14 residues. Germline loops: CDR1 SGHVS, CDR2 FNYEAQ. V lost 1 base, J lost 5 bases, and 12 bases lay in between. The CDR3 region is CASSLDHRVDEQYF. DNA of the CDR3: TGTGCCAGCAGCTTAGATCACAGGGTCGACGAGCAGTACTTC.

Ten or more counts support this clonotype. CDR3: CASSLEGTRGETQYF. CDR3 DNA: TGTGCCAGCAGCTTAGAGGGGACTAGGGGCGAGACCCAGTACTTC. The rearrangement links TRBV7-2 to TRBJ2-5; 8 bases fit TRBD2. This CDR3 contains 15 residues. After removal of 1 base from V and 5 bases from J, the junction contained 6 bases not matched to a gene. CDR1 SGHTA and CDR2 FQGNSA come from the germline V gene.

In its sample, this clonotype was seen a few times. The rearrangement joins TRBV7-9 to TRBJ2-7; D is undetermined. The CDR3 covers 13 residues. In germline, CDR1 is SEHNR, CDR2 FQNEAQ (reference sequence). V lost 2 bases and J 6 bases, leaving 11 bases between the germline ends. The CDR3, as DNA: TGTGCCAGCAGCTTATCGGAGCGCGGCGAGCAGTACTTC. This translates into CASSLSERGEQYF.

This clonotype showed up just a few times. The genes are TRBV12-3 or TRBV12-4 and TRBJ2-3, with D uncertain. With 5 bases removed from V and 9 bases from J, the gap between germline ends came to 21 bases. The CDR3 is 15 amino acids. The CDR3 here is CASSPRPSGERTQYF. As DNA, the CDR3 is TGTGCCAGCAGTCCCAGGCCGTCGGGCGAGAGGACGCAGTATTTT.

In nucleotides, the CDR3 is TGCAGTGCCCTAGCGGGAGGGCCAGAAGATACGCAGTATTTT. Its translation: CSALAGGPEDTQYF. This chain links TRBV20-1 with TRBJ2-3; 12 positions agree with TRBD2. Germline assignment: CDR1 DFQATT and CDR2 SNEGSKA (reference sequence). The CDR3 has 14 residues. V lost 6 bases and J lost 5; bases outside the gene matches: 6.

The chain links TRBV3-1 to TRBJ2-3, with D hard to call. V was pared by 0 bases and J by 10 bases, with 8 bases between. Germline V gives CDR1 LGHDT, CDR2 YNNKEL (reference sequence). This CDR3 contains 12 residues. The CDR3 protein is CASSQEFSAQYF. CDR3 coding DNA: TGTGCCAGCAGCCAAGAATTCTCGGCGCAGTATTTT.

V and J are TRBV12-5 and TRBJ2-7; D may correspond to TRBD1 or TRBD2 (5 bases each). The CDR3 runs 18 residues. Germline V gene sequence: CDR1 LGHNT, CDR2 FRNRAP. Trimming removed 0 bases from V and 2 bases from J, with 20 bases in between. CDR3 in amino acids: CASGLVRDGEAQAYEQYF. The CDR3 DNA follows: TGTGCTAGTGGTTTGGTAAGGGACGGTGAAGCACAGGCCTACGAGCAGTACTTC.

The CDR3 loop is CASSFTFSEEQYF. CDR3 in DNA: TGTGCCAGCAGCTTTACCTTTTCAGAAGAGCAGTACTTC. V gene TRBV7-9 combines with J gene TRBJ2-7, with unresolved D. The CDR3 contains 13 residues. Trimming shortened V by 3 bases and J by 7 bases, and 13 bases separated the two germline ends. From germline, CDR1 is SEHNR and CDR2 FQNEAQ (reference sequence).

This clonotype was seen more than once but under ten times. The chain has TRBV19 and TRBJ1-4; the D is unclear. Trimming shortened V by 7 bases and J by 5 bases, and 14 bases separated the two germline ends. CDR1 is LNHDA and CDR2 is SQIVND in the germline V gene (reference sequence). This CDR3 contains 14 residues. The CDR3: CASTPGIRNEKLFF. The CDR3 coding sequence is TGTGCCAGTACCCCCGGGATTCGGAATGAAAAACTGTTTTTT.

The V call is TRBV6-2 or TRBV6-3, the J call TRBJ2-5, with D possibly being TRBD1 (5 bases). Germline V gene sequence: CDR1 MNHEY, CDR2 SVGEGT. The CDR3 extends over 13 amino acids. The V end lost 6 bases, the J end lost 5 bases, and 13 bases lay between the germline ends. CDR3 in amino acids: CASRSQGGETQYF. The CDR3 DNA reads as TGTGCCAGCAGAAGTCAGGGTGGGGAGACCCAGTACTTC.

This sequence joins TRBV12-3 or TRBV12-4 and TRBJ1-6; D is undetermined. The CDR3 extends over 14 amino acids. Trimming stripped 2 bases from V and 7 bases from J, with 9 bases between. CDR3 DNA: TGTGCCAGCAGTTTAACAGCGATGAATTCACCCCTCCACTTT. Translating gives CASSLTAMNSPLHF.

This chain joins TRBV6-8 and TRBJ1-1, with D hard to call. The CDR3 has 15 amino acids. Germline loops: CDR1 MNHGY, CDR2 SAAAGT. Trimming cost V 2 bases and J 1 base, with 11 bases left between them. The DNA for the CDR3 is TGTGCCAGCAGTTACCAGTCCCGGGGGAACACTGAAGCTTTCTTT. Its translation: CASSYQSRGNTEAFF.

The rearrangement uses TRBV24-1 and TRBJ2-3; TRBD2 agrees at 7 bases. Germline loops: CDR1 KGHDR, CDR2 SFDVKD. V trimming: 5 bases; J trimming: 5 bases; junction bases outside the gene matches: 9. The CDR3 totals 15 residues. The CDR3 nucleotides read TGTGCCACCAGTGCGGCGGGGGATATCGGAGATACGCAGTATTTT. Its protein is CATSAAGDIGDTQYF.

The chain recombines TRBV6-6 with TRBJ2-7, with D uncertain. The germline V gene encodes CDR1 MNHNY and CDR2 SVGAGI (reference sequence). The CDR3 length is 14 residues. Trimming took off 1 base at V and 7 bases at J, with 14 bases between the two ends. The CDR3 here is CASSYFSVAREQYF. CDR3 DNA sequence: TGTGCCAGCAGTTACTTCTCGGTGGCCCGGGAGCAGTACTTC.